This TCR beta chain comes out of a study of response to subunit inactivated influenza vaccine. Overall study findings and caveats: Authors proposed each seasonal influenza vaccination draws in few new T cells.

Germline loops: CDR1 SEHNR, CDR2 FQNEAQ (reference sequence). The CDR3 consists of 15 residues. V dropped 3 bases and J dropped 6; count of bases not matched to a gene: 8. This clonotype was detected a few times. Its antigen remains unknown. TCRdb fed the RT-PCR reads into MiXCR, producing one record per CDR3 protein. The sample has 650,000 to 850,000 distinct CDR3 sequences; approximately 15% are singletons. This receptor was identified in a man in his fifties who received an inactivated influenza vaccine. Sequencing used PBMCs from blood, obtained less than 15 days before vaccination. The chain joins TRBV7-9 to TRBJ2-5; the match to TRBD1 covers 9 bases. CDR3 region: CASSFTGTGFQTQYF. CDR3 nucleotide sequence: TGTGCCAGCAGCTTTACCGGGACAGGGTTTCAGACCCAGTACTTC.